The 6 T cell receptor beta chains given below trace back to one sample, sequenced in a study of blood T cell repertoires in COVID-19. This table comes from immunoSEQ multiplex PCR, and its TCRdb copy is limited to in-frame clones, with some not included. The sample lists 200,000 to 300,000 clones, about nine tenths occurring once. Sequencing was carried out using PBMCs or T cells enriched from blood (not recorded which). The receptors were sampled from a woman under 30 who had recovered from COVID-19.

The chain has TRBV6-2 or TRBV6-3 and TRBJ2-7, with 7 bases that match TRBD2. This CDR3 is 14 amino acids long. In germline, CDR1 is MNHEY, CDR2 SVGEGT. V was pared by 6 bases and J by 2 bases, with 7 bases of the junction left unmatched. CDR3: CASSQTSWAYEQYF. CDR3 nucleotide sequence: TGTGCCAGCAGCCAGACTAGCTGGGCCTACGAGCAGTACTTC.

The chain links TRBV11-2 to TRBJ2-7, with TRBD2 matching 9 bases. The germline CDR1 and CDR2 sequences are SGHAT and FQNNGV. V trimming: 3 bases; J trimming: 0 bases; junction bases outside the gene matches: 6. The length of the CDR3 is 16 residues. The CDR3, as DNA: TGTGCCAGCAGCTTGCCCGGACTAGCGTACTCCTACGAGCAGTACTTC. Translating it yields CASSLPGLAYSYEQYF.

J is TRBJ2-7 and V is TRBV29-1; 10 bases fit TRBD2. The J segment lost 2 bases and the V segment lost 1 base, leaving 5 bases of the junction unmatched. Germline loops: CDR1 SQVTM, CDR2 ANQGSEA. The CDR3 covers 15 residues. In nucleotides, the CDR3 is TGCAGCGTTGAAGGGGGGCTAGCGGGAGCCTACGAGCAGTACTTC. This encodes CSVEGGLAGAYEQYF.

This clone was seen more than once but under ten times. V and J are TRBV7-6 and TRBJ2-1, with 8 bases matching TRBD2. Looked up from germline, CDR1 is SGHVS and CDR2 is FNYEAQ. The CDR3 loop spans 16 amino acids. V dropped 8 bases and J dropped 8; count of bases not matched to a gene: 17. CDR3 in DNA: TGTGCCAGCGGACGTGTACAAGCGGGAGTTGGCGATGAGCAGTTCTTC. Its protein product is CASGRVQAGVGDEQFF.

This chain uses TRBV7-3 with TRBJ2-1; the match to TRBD2 covers 9 bases. V was clipped by 9 bases and J by 7 bases; unmatched bases: 10. CDR1 is SGHTA, CDR2 FQGTGA, per germline. The CDR3 runs 14 residues. In DNA form, the CDR3 reads TGTGCCAGTAAGAAAGCGGGAGGTATGAATGAGCAGTTCTTC. Amino acids: CASKKAGGMNEQFF.

This chain connects TRBV18 to TRBJ1-2; D remains unclear. Germline CDR1 reads KGHSH; CDR2 reads LQKENI. CDR3 length equals 16 residues. V shed 1 base and J shed 5 bases, with 17 bases lying between them. CDR3 sequence reads: CASSPQVFASMYGYTF. For the CDR3, the DNA is TGTGCCAGCTCACCACAGGTCTTCGCTAGTATGTATGGCTACACCTTC.